This T cell receptor beta chain stems from a study of blood T cells in healthy people across ages. The germline V and J ends were trimmed by 7 bases and 7 bases, with 20 bases remaining between them. The CDR3 covers 14 residues. CDR1 is DFQATT and CDR2 is SNEGSKA in the germline V gene (reference sequence). Primed by a sample-barcoded 5' primer and a J-beta primer mix, a second PCR proceeded for 7 to 11 cycles. Each CDR3 protein gets one entry after TCRdb re-called the 5' RACE reads with MiXCR. Among about 1.5 million distinct CDR3 sequences listed, roughly 43% were seen once. This TCR came from a young woman in good health. The sequencing input was blood. The chain carries TRBV20-1 and TRBJ2-1; D is possibly TRBD2 (5 bases). The CDR3 DNA sequence: TGCAGTGTTCCTCCGGGAATGGGTGGGAATGAGCAGTTCTTC. Its translation is CSVPPGMGGNEQFF.